This T cell receptor (beta chain) was sequenced during a study of graft-versus-host responses after intestinal transplantation. The table came from immunoSEQ multiplex PCR; TCRdb's copy has only in-frame clones and leaves some out. The sample includes more than 80,000 clones, roughly four fifths of them seen just once. Notes on this clone: As yet, its antigen is unknown.

This CDR3 spans 12 amino acids. Trimming took 0 bases from V and 4 from J, leaving 3 bases between them. CDR1 is SEHNR and CDR2 is FQNEAQ in the germline V gene (reference sequence). Findings and caveats of the study: In recipient marrow, GvH clones were found, and some appeared first in ileum or blood. Declines in HvG clones occurring early post-transplant were associated with peak circulating GvH clone levels. Individuals carrying graft-donor T cell macrochimerism showed high graft-versus-host to host-versus-graft clonal ratios in allografts.

Source: unstimulated CD8+ T cells sorted from spleen or lymph node cells, taken before intestinal transplant. The clonotype originates from a human donor who received an intestinal transplant. This chain links TRBV7-9 with TRBJ2-5; D is unresolved. This chain's CDR3 is CASSLAPETQYF. CDR3 nucleotide sequence: TGTGCCAGCAGCTTAGCGCCAGAGACCCAGTACTTC.